These 13 T cell receptor beta chains share one sample of origin, sequenced in a study of T cell clonality in common variable immunodeficiency. Assay used: immunoSEQ multiplex PCR; TCRdb lists only in-frame clones, some missing. This sample comprises approximately 34,000 clones, none seen once only. Source material: peripheral blood mononuclear cells. The receptors originated from a person aged 18 to 70 in good health.

The sample holds many counts of this clone. The read ends 3 residues shy of where the CDR3 ends; the end is completed using the germline J gene. This chain uses TRBV19 with TRBJ1-5, with D possibly being TRBD1 (6 bases). Germline CDR1 is LNHDA and CDR2 is SQIVND (reference sequence). The CDR3 has 16 residues. V was cut by 6 bases and J by 2 bases, with 17 bases left in between. The sequenced CDR3 bases are TGTGCCAGTAGCACTCAACAGGGATTGGGCAATCAGCCC. This codes for CASSTQQGLGNQP. The entire CDR3 sequence reads CASSTQQGLGNQPQHF.

This clone was found many times. The read terminates 3 residues ahead of where the CDR3 ends, so the germline J gene completes it. The genes are TRBV5-1 and TRBJ2-7; 9 nucleotides align to TRBD1. Germline CDR1 is SGHRS and CDR2 is YFSETQ. This CDR3 has 16 residues. V shed 0 bases, J shed 2 bases, and the junction held 6 bases outside the gene matches. The CDR3 here is CASSLAAGQGPYEQYF. Incomplete CDR3 DNA: TGCGCCAGCAGCTTGGCAGCGGGACAGGGCCCCTACGAG.

This clone was seen at least ten times. The DNA ends 3 residues before the CDR3 does, and the rest of the CDR3 is filled in from the germline J gene. The genes are TRBV7-9 and TRBJ1-2; 10 positions match TRBD1. The CDR3 is 15 residues long. Per the germline V gene, CDR1 is SEHNR and CDR2 is FQNEAQ (reference sequence). CDR3 protein: CASSAPRQGARGYTF. Partial CDR3 DNA: TGTGCCAGCAGCGCCCCGCGACAGGGGGCGCGAGGC. Full variable domain (outside the CDR3, taken from reference TRBV7-9 and TRBJ1-2): DTGVSQNPRHKITKRGQNVTFRCDPISEHNRLYWYRQTLGQGPEFLTYFQNEAQLEKSRLLSDRFSAERPKGSFSTLEIQRTEQGDSAMYLCASSAPRQGARGYTFGSGTRLTVV.

This clone appeared many times. The read falls 3 residues short of the CDR3 end, and the missing part is taken from the germline J gene. The chain uses TRBV20-1 and TRBJ2-6, with 9 bases matching TRBD1. The junction had 3 bases not matched to a gene; V was cut back by 3 bases and J by 0 bases. CDR3 length: 16 amino acids. The germline V gene has CDR1 DFQATT and CDR2 SNEGSKA (reference sequence). Incomplete CDR3 DNA: TGCAGTGCTAGCGACAGGGGGGTCTCTGGGGCCAACGTC. Its translation is CSASDRGVSGANV. The entire CDR3 sequence reads CSASDRGVSGANVLTF.

This clone was detected ten times or more. The CDR3 extends 3 residues past the end of the read, so its final part is completed from the germline J gene. The rearrangement links TRBV12-3 or TRBV12-4 to TRBJ2-1, with 10 nucleotides matching TRBD2. The CDR3 sequence is 16 residues long. J was trimmed by 1 base and V by 8 bases; bases with no gene match: 8. This CDR3 reads CASFPEAGGSYNEQFF. The covered CDR3 bases are TGTGCCAGCTTCCCCGAAGCGGGAGGGTCCTACAATGAG.

This clone was observed many times. The read terminates 3 residues before the CDR3 end, so the remaining end is supplied by the germline J gene. The J gene is TRBJ1-2, the V gene TRBV4-1, with a weak D call TRBD1 (5 bases). There are 14 residues in the CDR3. Germline V gene lookup returns CDR1 MGHRA and CDR2 YSYEKL. CDR3 in amino acids: CASSQVVRASGYTF. CDR3 bases read: TGCGCCAGCAGCCAAGTAGTCAGGGCGTCAGGC.

Many counts were recorded for this clone. The read is 3 residues too short to cover the CDR3 end, so that end is filled in from the germline J gene. The chain links TRBV28 to TRBJ1-1, with D perhaps matching TRBD1 (6 bases). Germline CDR1 and CDR2: MDHEN and SYDVKM. The CDR3 length is 13 residues. The CDR3 reads CASTVPPGAGAFF. Partial CDR3 DNA: TGTGCCAGCACCGTCCCACCAGGGGCCGGA.

This clone was detected ten times or more. Read coverage stops 3 residues before the CDR3 terminus; the germline J gene supplies the remainder. This chain connects TRBV6-1 to TRBJ2-3; 8 bases are a match to TRBD2. Germline V gene sequence: CDR1 MNHNS, CDR2 SASEGT. The CDR3 covers 15 residues. V was clipped by 3 bases and J by 7 bases; unmatched bases: 9. The part of the CDR3 DNA that was read is TGTGCCAGCAGTGACACCGGGACTAGGCCAAATACG. This codes for CASSDTGTRPNT. The whole CDR3 protein reads CASSDTGTRPNTQYF.

Concerning this clone itself: The CDR3 end falls 3 residues outside the read, so it is completed with the germline J gene. The V call is TRBV18, the J call TRBJ2-3; D ambiguous. Germline V gives CDR1 KGHSH, CDR2 LQKENI. This CDR3 has 15 amino acids. Trimming took off 2 bases at V and 0 bases at J, with 9 bases between the two ends. The CDR3 region is CASSPSPGSTDTQYF. The part of the CDR3 DNA that was read is TGTGCCAGCTCACCAAGCCCCGGGAGCACAGATACG.

The table lists this clone with many counts. The read ends 3 residues before the CDR3 terminus; that terminus is restored from the germline J gene. The J gene is TRBJ2-3, the V gene TRBV7-9, with D uncertain. This CDR3 region has 14 residues. Germline lookup yields CDR1 SEHNR and CDR2 FQNEAQ (reference sequence). The germline V and J ends were trimmed by 3 bases and 4 bases, with 11 bases remaining between them. The sequenced CDR3 bases are TGTGCCAGCAGCTTGCAGGTCGGCCCAGATACG. Translation gives CASSLQVGPDT. The CDR3 reads in full as CASSLQVGPDTQYF.

This clone was observed many times. Partial CDR3 DNA: TGTGCTAGTGGTTTGGTATTAGGCTTGGACAGGGTAAACACC. Translated: CASGLVLGLDRVNT. The whole CDR3 sequence is CASGLVLGLDRVNTIYF. The chain employs TRBV12-5 and TRBJ1-3, with 8 positions matching TRBD1. The CDR3 end lies 3 residues beyond the end of the read and is filled in from the germline J gene. Germline V CDR1 and CDR2: LGHNT, FRNRAP. The CDR3 runs 17 residues. Trimming took 0 bases from V and 6 from J; bases not matched to a gene: 10.

Many counts were recorded for this clone. Incomplete CDR3 DNA: TGTGCCAGCAGCTTAGCGGGGGGATACGAG. Protein product: CASSLAGGYE. The full CDR3 reads CASSLAGGYEQYF. This sequence joins TRBV7-9 and TRBJ2-7; weak D call: TRBD2 (6 bases). The read ends 3 residues shy of where the CDR3 ends; the end is completed using the germline J gene. Trimming stripped 0 bases from V and 4 bases from J, with 7 bases between. The CDR3 contains 13 residues. Per the germline V gene, CDR1 is SEHNR and CDR2 is FQNEAQ (reference sequence).

This clone was seen ten or more times. The CDR3 goes on 3 residues after the read ends, and that part is filled in from the germline J gene. This chain joins TRBV5-5 and TRBJ2-7; 14 nucleotides line up with TRBD2. The germline CDR1 and CDR2 sequences are SGHKS and YYEKEE (reference sequence). There are 15 residues in the CDR3. The V gene end was trimmed by 3 bases and the J gene end by 5 bases; junction bases not matched to a gene: 4. CDR3 bases read: TGTGCCAGCAGCTACCGACTAGCGGGAGGGGACGAG. As protein: CASSYRLAGGDE. From start to end, the CDR3 is CASSYRLAGGDEQYF.